Included here is one TCR beta chain sequence, with context. All sequencing subjects had displayed CD8+CD57+ cell expansion on flow cytometry. This specimen comes from a study of CD8+CD57+ T cells in acquired aplastic anemia. Study information: When averaged, DNA from sorted CD4+ and CD8+ cells came to around 3.4 ug.

The template used for profiling TCR beta VDJ and CDR3 was genomic DNA. MiXCR, run by TCRdb on the reads, gives a single entry per CDR3 protein. The data contain roughly 260,000 distinct CDR3 sequences, around half of them singletons. The germline gives CDR1 LNHNV, CDR2 YYDKDF (reference sequence). The CDR3 has 15 amino acids. The junction had 6 bases not matched to a gene; V was cut back by 4 bases and J by 6 bases. The V call is TRBV15, the J call TRBJ2-1; 10 nucleotides align to TRBD1. The specimen sequenced was sorted CD4+, CD8+, or CD8+CD57+ T cells (not recorded which) from PBMCs. This TCR was recovered from a human donor with aplastic anemia. This CDR3 is CATSNPGQGFNEQFF. The CDR3, as DNA: TGTGCCACCAGCAATCCGGGACAGGGGTTCAATGAGCAGTTCTTC.